The sequence of this TCR beta chain was determined in a study of blood T cell repertoires in COVID-19. As for the study in general: Donors in the United States, Italy and Spain gave samples during acute or convalescent COVID-19. T cells, B-cell-depleted T cells, or PBMCs provided the cDNA or gDNA that served as material.

Per the study methods: Scientists estimated how many nucleated cells there were by amplifying reference gene primers. The table came from immunoSEQ multiplex PCR; TCRdb's copy has only in-frame clones and leaves some out. That table is the source of V, J and clone size, and D and trimming were worked out from the DNA. The sample consists of some 160,000 clones, over 70% of them appearing once. The junction had 9 bases not matched to a gene; V was cut back by 10 bases and J by 4 bases. CDR3 length equals 15 residues. Germline lookup yields CDR1 LNHDA and CDR2 SQIVND (reference sequence). The V and J genes are TRBV19 and TRBJ2-2; 10 positions agree with TRBD1. Sequencing was carried out using peripheral blood. This receptor was identified in a man between 50 and 59 years old with active or convalescent COVID-19. CDR3 DNA sequence: TGTGCCAACCCTGGGGGACAGGGGTTCACCGGGGAGCTGTTTTTT. Amino acid sequence: CANPGGQGFTGELFF.